A single T cell receptor beta chain is shown here with its context. In the source study's methods: Estimates of nucleated cell counts were drawn from the amplification of reference gene primers. Only in-frame clones appear in the TCRdb table, and some are missing; sequencing was by immunoSEQ multiplex PCR. The V and J calls and clone size are taken from that table; D and trimming were inferred from the DNA. The table shows more than 300,000 clones, with about 87% occurring only once. This CDR3 is 14 amino acids long. V lost 3 bases, J lost 5 bases, and 7 bases stayed unmatched. Per germline, CDR1 SGHRS and CDR2 YFSETQ. The data were taken from a study of blood T cell repertoires in COVID-19. Study as a whole: The analysed material was cDNA or gDNA that came from T cells, B-cell-depleted T cells, or PBMCs.

V usage is TRBV5-1 and J usage is TRBJ2-7; 8 positions match TRBD2. Sequenced sample: peripheral blood. This TCR was recovered from a woman aged 45 to 65 with COVID-19, enrolled during active disease. This CDR3 reads CASSSLAGFNEQYF. CDR3 in DNA: TGCGCCAGCAGCTCCCTAGCGGGTTTCAACGAGCAGTACTTC.